A selection of T cell receptor beta chains follows, all from one sample in a study of chemoradiotherapy in HPV16-positive cancers. Repertoires were generated with immunoSEQ multiplex PCR, while TCRdb's copy carries only in-frame clones and drops some. The sample shows about 20,000 clones, approximately 80% of them seen only once. Sample: blood, taken from a patient who underwent chemoradiotherapy. The receptors were sampled from a human donor with HPV-associated anogenital cancer. The CDR3 runs from the conserved cysteine through the conserved F or W. The order of the fields is CDR3 length, clone size, V gene, J gene, D gene, CDR3 protein, CDR3 DNA. A D gene is named only where the DNA matches it firmly. Rows give clone size only sometimes, using once, few, many, or a class for an expanded clone.

13	NA	TRBV2	TRBJ1-2	NA	CASSELEQRGYTF	TGTGCCAGCAGTGAGTTGGAGCAGCGAGGCTACACCTTC
18	NA	TRBV11-3	TRBJ2-3	TRBD1	CASSLGLLDRGSTDTQYF	TGTGCCAGCAGCTTAGGGCTCTTGGACAGGGGGAGCACAGATACGCAGTATTTT
12	NA	TRBV5-1	TRBJ1-2	NA	CASSRGGNGYTF	TGCGCCAGCAGCCGGGGTGGGAATGGCTACACCTTC
12	NA	TRBV6-5	TRBJ1-2	NA	CASSKQRYGYTF	TGTGCCAGCAGTAAACAGCGCTATGGCTACACCTTC
18	once	TRBV4-3	TRBJ2-1	TRBD2	CASSQGGLAGGPYNEQFF	TGCGCCAGCAGCCAAGGGGGACTAGCGGGGGGGCCCTACAATGAGCAGTTCTTC
15	NA	TRBV11-2	TRBJ1-4	NA	CASSSAGTLYEKLFF	TGTGCCAGCAGCTCAGCCGGGACCTTATATGAAAAACTGTTTTTT
17	few	TRBV4-2	TRBJ2-3	TRBD2	CASSQGLAGGPTDTQYF	TGTGCCAGCAGCCAAGGACTAGCGGGGGGGCCCACAGATACGCAGTATTTT
15	NA	TRBV7-2	TRBJ1-4	TRBD1	CASSFIGQGREKLFF	TGTGCCAGCAGTTTTATAGGACAGGGAAGGGAAAAACTGTTTTTT
11	NA	TRBV7-8	TRBJ2-2	NA	CASSPPGELFF	TGTGCCAGCAGCCCTCCCGGGGAGCTGTTTTTT
14	NA	TRBV4-1	TRBJ2-7	NA	CASSDIGVNYEQYF	TGCGCCAGCAGCGATATCGGGGTCAACTACGAGCAGTACTTC
14	NA	TRBV11-3	TRBJ2-7	NA	CASSPDSGSYEQYF	TGTGCCAGCAGCCCGGACAGCGGCTCCTACGAGCAGTACTTC
12	NA	TRBV7-6	TRBJ2-1	NA	CASSLAANEQFF	TGTGCCAGCAGCTTAGCGGCCAATGAGCAGTTCTTC
15	NA	TRBV7-2	TRBJ2-7	NA	CASSLASSSSYEQYF	TGTGCCAGCAGCTTAGCTTCTAGCTCCTCCTACGAGCAGTACTTC
13	few	TRBV9	TRBJ1-1	NA	CASSVVGGAEAFF	TGTGCCAGCAGCGTAGTCGGGGGGGCTGAAGCTTTCTTT
13	NA	TRBV19	TRBJ2-7	NA	CASSIGRGNEQYF	TGTGCCAGTAGTATCGGCAGGGGCAACGAGCAGTACTTC
17	NA	TRBV4-2	TRBJ2-3	NA	CASSQELTPLSTDTQYF	TGTGCCAGCAGCCAAGAACTAACTCCCCTTAGCACAGATACGCAGTATTTT
15	NA	TRBV6-1	TRBJ1-5	NA	CASSALAGTNQPQHF	TGTGCCAGCAGTGCCCTGGCAGGGACTAATCAGCCCCAGCATTTT
18	NA	TRBV7-7	TRBJ2-5	TRBD1	CASSLSRTGWDLTETQYF	TGTGCCAGCAGCTTATCCCGGACAGGGTGGGACCTAACCGAGACCCAGTACTTC
14	NA	TRBV2	TRBJ2-5	NA	CASSTTGRQETQYF	TGTGCCAGCAGTACAACAGGGCGCCAAGAGACCCAGTACTTC
17	NA	TRBV2	TRBJ2-1	TRBD2	CASRGLAGGPSYNEQFF	TGTGCCAGCAGAGGACTAGCGGGGGGGCCCTCCTACAATGAGCAGTTCTTC
17	NA	TRBV7-9	TRBJ2-1	TRBD1	CASSPPLRGQKHDEQFF	TGTGCCAGCAGCCCCCCCCTCCGGGGACAGAAACACGATGAGCAGTTCTTC
15	NA	TRBV9	TRBJ2-3	TRBD2	CASSELAGGLDTQYF	TGTGCCAGCAGCGAATTAGCGGGGGGGTTAGATACGCAGTATTTT
18	NA	TRBV29-1	TRBJ1-2	TRBD1	CSVGSGTGTKSYLGGYTF	TGCAGCGTTGGAAGCGGGACAGGCACCAAAAGTTATCTGGGGGGCTACACCTTC
13	NA	TRBV6-1	TRBJ2-3	TRBD1	CASTLQGSDTQYF	TGTGCCAGCACCCTACAGGGGTCAGATACGCAGTATTTT
18	NA	TRBV15	TRBJ1-2	NA	CATSRERPSPTTNYGYTF	TGTGCCACCAGCAGAGAACGGCCCTCCCCGACTACTAACTATGGCTACACCTTC
14	NA	TRBV2	TRBJ1-1	NA	CASSEERGITEAFF	TGTGCCAGCAGTGAAGAACGGGGGATAACTGAAGCTTTCTTT
14	NA	TRBV6-5	TRBJ2-3	NA	CASSYGVAQDTQYF	TGTGCCAGCAGTTACGGAGTAGCGCAAGATACGCAGTATTTT
20	NA	TRBV7-6	TRBJ2-3	TRBD2	CASSHPLGGLAGEDTDTQYF	TGTGCCAGCAGCCACCCCCTGGGGGGACTAGCGGGGGAAGACACAGATACGCAGTATTTT
15	NA	TRBV7-3	TRBJ1-1	TRBD1	CASSSTPTGGTEAFF	TGTGCCAGCAGCTCAACCCCGACAGGGGGGACTGAAGCTTTCTTT
15	NA	TRBV14	TRBJ1-1	NA	CASGGSTSRVTEAFF	TGTGCCAGCGGGGGCAGTACATCCCGGGTCACTGAAGCTTTCTTT
16	NA	TRBV9	TRBJ1-4	NA	CASSSSPGVREEKLFF	TGTGCCAGCAGCTCCAGTCCAGGGGTAAGAGAGGAAAAACTGTTTTTT
15	NA	TRBV12-5	TRBJ2-1	TRBD2	CASVNSGGAANEQFF	TGTGCTAGTGTTAATAGCGGGGGGGCCGCAAATGAGCAGTTCTTC
17	NA	TRBV11-2	TRBJ2-4	NA	CASSHYNTRLAKNIQYF	TGTGCCAGCAGCCATTACAACACCAGACTAGCCAAAAACATTCAGTACTTC